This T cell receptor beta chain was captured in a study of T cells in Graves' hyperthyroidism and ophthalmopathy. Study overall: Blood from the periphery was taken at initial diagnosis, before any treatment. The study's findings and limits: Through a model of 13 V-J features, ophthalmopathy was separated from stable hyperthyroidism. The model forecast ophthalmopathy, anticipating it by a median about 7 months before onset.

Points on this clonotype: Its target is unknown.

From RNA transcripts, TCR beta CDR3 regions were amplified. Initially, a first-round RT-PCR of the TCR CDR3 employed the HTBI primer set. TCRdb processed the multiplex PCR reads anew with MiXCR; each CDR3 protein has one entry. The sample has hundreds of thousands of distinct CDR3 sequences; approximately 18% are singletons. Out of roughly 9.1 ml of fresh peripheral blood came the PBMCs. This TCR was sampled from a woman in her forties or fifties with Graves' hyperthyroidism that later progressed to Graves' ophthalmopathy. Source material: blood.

The CDR3 nucleotides are TGCAGTGCTAGCGCAAGTTGGGGCAATCAGCCCCAGCATTTT. Translation gives CSASASWGNQPQHF. The V gene is TRBV20-1, the J gene TRBJ1-5; D unclear. CDR3 length: 14 amino acids. V was clipped by 3 bases and J by 2 bases, with 11 bases between them. The germline V gene has CDR1 DFQATT and CDR2 SNEGSKA (reference sequence).